This TCR beta chain was sequenced in a study of T cell changes during pregnancy in multiple sclerosis. CDR3 length: 15 amino acids. CDR1 and CDR2 (germline): SNHLY, FYNNEI. The trim removed 8 bases at V and 1 base at J, leaving 9 bases unmatched. The repertoire was sequenced with immunoSEQ multiplex PCR; TCRdb's copy has only in-frame clones and lacks some. The data show some 70,000 clones, roughly 92% seen once. This chain connects TRBV2 to TRBJ1-1; 8 bases fit TRBD1. This specimen consisted of CD8+ T cells from peripheral blood mononuclear cells, obtained in the third trimester of pregnancy. The source is a female donor in good health, enrolled as a control in a pregnancy study. CDR3 residues: CASVVGQGGNTEAFF. CDR3 nucleotide sequence: TGTGCCAGCGTCGTCGGACAGGGCGGGAACACTGAAGCTTTCTTT.